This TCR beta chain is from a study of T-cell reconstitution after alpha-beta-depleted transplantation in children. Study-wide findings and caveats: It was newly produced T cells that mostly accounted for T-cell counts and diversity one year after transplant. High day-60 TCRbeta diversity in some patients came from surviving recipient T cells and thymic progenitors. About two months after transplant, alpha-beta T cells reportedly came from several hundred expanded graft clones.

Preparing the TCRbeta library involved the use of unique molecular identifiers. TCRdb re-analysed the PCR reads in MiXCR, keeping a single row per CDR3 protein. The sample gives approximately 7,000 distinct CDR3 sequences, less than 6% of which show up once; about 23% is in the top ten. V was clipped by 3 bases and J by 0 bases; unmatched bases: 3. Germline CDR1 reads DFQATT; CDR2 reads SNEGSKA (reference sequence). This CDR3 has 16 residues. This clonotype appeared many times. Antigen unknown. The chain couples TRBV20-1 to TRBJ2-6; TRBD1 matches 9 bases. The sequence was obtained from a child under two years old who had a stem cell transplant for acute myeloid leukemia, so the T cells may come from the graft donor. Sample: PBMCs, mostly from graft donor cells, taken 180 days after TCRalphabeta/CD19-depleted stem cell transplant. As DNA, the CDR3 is TGCAGTGCTAGGACAGGGGGGAGCTCTGGGGCCAACGTCCTGACTTTC. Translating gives CSARTGGSSGANVLTF.